These 9 T cell receptor beta chains share one sample of origin, sequenced in a study of OX40 agonist ivuxolimab in advanced cancers. Clones were read by immunoSEQ multiplex PCR, and TCRdb kept only the in-frame ones, dropping some. Of about 27,000 clones listed, about 76% are singletons. The sequencing used CD4+ or CD8+ T cells sorted from blood, collected in a trial of the OX40 agonist ivuxolimab. Receptor source: an adult with an advanced solid tumor such as melanoma, head and neck, liver or kidney cancer.

The chain's CDR3 is CASSVGWGGGTEAFF. The CDR3, as DNA: TGTGCCAGCAGCGTAGGGTGGGGGGGCGGCACTGAAGCTTTCTTT. This chain uses TRBV9 with TRBJ1-1, with D perhaps TRBD1 (6 bases). V lost 0 bases and J 4 bases, leaving 13 bases between the germline ends. The CDR3 is made up of 15 amino acids. Looked up from germline, CDR1 is SGDLS and CDR2 is YYNGEE.

Remarks on this clone: Relative to the germline gene, one junction end is altered; a read error may explain this. This sequence joins TRBV5-5 and TRBJ1-3; 9 positions match TRBD1. Germline-derived CDR1 and CDR2 are SGHKS and YYEKEE (reference sequence). The CDR3 spans 15 residues. The CDR3 nucleotides read TGTGCCAGCAGTTTGGACAGGGGAACTGGAAACACCATATATTTT. Translated: CASSLDRGTGNTIYF.

This chain joins TRBV4-1 and TRBJ2-3, with D unresolved. The ends were cut back, 1 base at V and 6 bases at J, with 17 bases in the middle. CDR1 and CDR2 (germline): MGHRA, YSYEKL. This CDR3 has 16 amino acids. The CDR3 coding sequence is TGCGCCAGCAGCCAAGTCGAAGCCCCACCCGCGGATACGCAGTATTTT. It translates to CASSQVEAPPADTQYF.

This sequence joins TRBV7-6 and TRBJ1-2, with TRBD1 as a possible D gene (6 bases). The V gene's germline CDR1 is SGHVS and CDR2 FNYEAQ. V gave up 1 base and J gave up 8 bases, with 14 bases separating them. The CDR3 totals 14 residues. The CDR3 region has the DNA TGTGCCAGCAGCTTAGAAGTTGGGGGCGGGGGCTACACCTTC. This codes for CASSLEVGGGGYTF.

This clone was picked up one time. The chain joins TRBV6-1 to TRBJ1-5; D is unresolved. Between the trimmed V and J ends, which lost 1 base and 0 bases, there was a span of 7 bases. Germline assignment: CDR1 MNHNS and CDR2 SASEGT. The CDR3 is 15 amino acids. CDR3 coding DNA: TGTGCCAGCAGTGAAGGACCTTATAGCAATCAGCCCCAGCATTTT. It encodes CASSEGPYSNQPQHF.

CDR3 protein: CASSHGLEQFF. CDR3 coding DNA: TGTGCCAGCAGTCACGGGCTTGAGCAGTTCTTC. The chain employs TRBV6-1 and TRBJ2-1; D ambiguous. Germline V CDR1 and CDR2: MNHNS, SASEGT. This CDR3 has 11 residues. V lost 5 bases and J lost 9, with 8 bases in between.

In nucleotides, the CDR3 is TGTGCCAGCAGAAAGGACCTAGCGCCTTACAAAAACATTCAGTACTTC. Protein sequence: CASRKDLAPYKNIQYF. The rearrangement joins TRBV7-8 to TRBJ2-4, with D possibly TRBD2 on 6 matching bases. CDR1 and CDR2 from the germline V gene are SGHVS and FQNEAQ. V was shortened by 6 bases and J by 3 bases, with 18 bases between the two germline ends. The CDR3 is 16 amino acids.

The V call is TRBV7-2, the J call TRBJ1-1; D is unresolved. Trimming took off 5 bases at V and 1 base at J, with 14 bases between the two ends. Germline CDR1 is SGHTA and CDR2 is FQGNSA. The CDR3 runs 15 residues. The CDR3 DNA reads TGTGCCAGCAGCCCCCTAGGACTTTCGAACACTGAAGCTTTCTTT. Protein product: CASSPLGLSNTEAFF.

This chain connects TRBV5-1 to TRBJ2-1, with D tentatively TRBD2 (6 bases). Trimming shortened V by 6 bases and J by 1 base, and 11 bases separated the two germline ends. Germline values: CDR1 SGHRS, CDR2 YFSETQ. This CDR3 spans 14 amino acids. The CDR3, as DNA: TGCGCCAGCACCCGCGGGACTTCCTACAATGAGCAGTTCTTC. Residues: CASTRGTSYNEQFF.